This paragraph reports one T cell receptor beta chain. Its binding antigen is unknown. Base quality data are lacking; no much larger clone is found one base away. This entry belongs to a study of PD-L1 blockade in urothelial cancer (TCRdb year 2017). Describing the broader study: Therapy was started in the mid-2010s for all patients, and atezolizumab 1,200 mg was administered intravenously every 3 weeks. Somatic, immune and clinical correlates of response to PD-L1 blockade with atezolizumab in urothelial cancer were the focus of an exploratory multi-omic analysis. Durable clinical benefit was achieved by nine patients but not by the remaining 20. Durable clinical benefit was defined as a progression-free survival longer than 6 months, and TCR features were additionally tested against progression-free survival and overall survival. In the same patients, pretreatment tumors underwent whole exome sequencing and RNA sequencing in addition to TCR sequencing. Blood samples were analyzed at 3 weeks after treatment start (second dose) and at 6 weeks after treatment start. Patients had an ECOG performance status of 0 or 1 and had received between 0 and 3 prior chemotherapy regimens. Blood samples gave median yields of around 150,000 T cells and more than 80,000 unique TCRs, along with a median clonality of 0.080. Pretreatment tumor samples, along with matched peripheral blood serially collected before and after atezolizumab treatment, were subjected to TCR sequencing. Under 30 patients had pretreatment blood TCR-seq, roughly 24 had at least one posttreatment blood collection, and roughly 24 had tumor TCR-seq. About 85% of the roughly 29 patients were males with bladder-origin urothelial cancer, and about 60% of the roughly 30 reported a prior smoking history. Here is what the overall study found, with its caveats: Because of the small sample size (n ≈ 28) and the many exploratory analyses performed, the results are intended to be regarded as hypothesis-generating. At 3 weeks after the start of treatment, tumor-associated TCR clones in peripheral blood had expanded more in patients with durable benefit (n ≈ 23, p = 0.022). A pretreatment peripheral blood TCR clonality below the median was linked to improved progression-free and overall survival.

A distance of 15 bases separates the germline ends of V and J, which lose 3 bases and 4 bases respectively. CDR1 and CDR2 are read off the germline V gene as MNHNS and SASEGT. Including the terminal cysteine and phenylalanine, the CDR3 comprises 15 residues. This entry keeps only the CDR3 DNA: 45 bases, framed from base 1. Synthetic TCR analog templates were spiked into each PCR so that absolute template abundance could be estimated from read counts. TCRbeta CDR3 regions were amplified from genomic DNA with bias-controlled V and J gene primers using the immunoSEQ assay. Rearranged TCRbeta segments were sequenced at approximately 20X coverage. As for the original processing: Clustering was used to correct sequencing errors, and CDR3s were annotated against IMGT to assign V, D and J genes. Downstream analyses used only productive TCRbeta rearrangements and left out out-of-frame or stop-codon sequences. Clonality was computed as one minus Shannon entropy normalized by the log of the number of unique productive sequences. Clones differing between time points or between blood and tumor were identified by Fisher's exact test with Benjamini-Hochberg correction at adjusted p below 0.01. TCRdb holds this immuneACCESS table with in-frame rearrangements only. Some clones are missing; in checked studies, unresolved V genes explain under half, and the rest has no known cause. V and J calls and clone size are given by that table; D and trimming were obtained from the DNA. The sample table holds around 130,000 clones, of which approximately 84% were seen once. Roughly 3.2% of the sample is in the top ten clones.

The sample's time point label is to be understood as: pretreatment peripheral blood. A cohort of 25 to 35 patients with locally advanced or metastatic urothelial carcinoma, treated at Memorial Sloan Kettering on a trial protocol, was included. Peripheral blood mononuclear cells were collected pretreatment and during treatment, with between 1 and 8 total time points per patient. The Qiagen DNeasy Blood extraction kit was used to purify genomic DNA from total PBMCs and from tumor samples. PBMCs were collected pretreatment and during treatment, and were isolated and stored as previously described. The chain is encoded by TRBV6-1 joined to TRBJ1-2, and the D gene may be TRBD1, 6 bases matching. The source material was PBMCs, sampled around atezolizumab (anti-PD-L1) treatment. This receptor was obtained from a man aged 50 to 60 with urothelial cancer. The DNA reads TGTGCCAGCAGTGATACCCTTCAGGGGACCTATGGCTACACCTTC. Its translation reads: CASSDTLQGTYGYTF.